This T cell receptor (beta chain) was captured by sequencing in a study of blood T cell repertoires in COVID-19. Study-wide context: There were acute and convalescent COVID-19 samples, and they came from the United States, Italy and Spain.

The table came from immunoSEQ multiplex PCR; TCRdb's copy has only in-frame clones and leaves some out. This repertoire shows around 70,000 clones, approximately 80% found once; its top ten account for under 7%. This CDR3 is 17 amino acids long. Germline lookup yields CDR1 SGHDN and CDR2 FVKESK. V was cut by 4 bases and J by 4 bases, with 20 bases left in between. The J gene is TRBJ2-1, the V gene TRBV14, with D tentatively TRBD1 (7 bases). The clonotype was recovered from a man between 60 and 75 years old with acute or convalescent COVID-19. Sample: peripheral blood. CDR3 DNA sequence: TGTGCCAGCAGCCGGGGACTGGGGACAGTCCTTTACAATGAGCAGTTCTTC. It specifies CASSRGLGTVLYNEQFF.